Listed here are 11 T cell receptor beta chains from one sample, sequenced in a study of cytomegalovirus exposure and HLA in healthy donors. The PCR contained 60 Vbeta and 13 Jbeta primers. TCRdb's copy holds only in-frame clones and misses some; the assay was immunoSEQ multiplex PCR. The sample consists of about 190,000 clones, roughly 80% of them appearing once. Sequenced material: PBMCs. The source is a woman aged 18-29 years in good health and CMV-seronegative.

This sequence joins TRBV7-2 and TRBJ2-7; 10 bases line up with TRBD2. This CDR3 is built from 15 residues. After removal of 5 bases from V and 2 bases from J, the junction contained 6 bases not matched to a gene. Germline loops: CDR1 SGHTA, CDR2 FQGNSA. The CDR3, as DNA: TGTGCCAGCAGCCCTAATAGCGGGGGGACCTACGAGCAGTACTTC. It yields the protein CASSPNSGGTYEQYF.

This chain connects TRBV6-5 to TRBJ2-7, with D possibly being TRBD1 (6 bases). This CDR3 spans 12 amino acids. Germline-derived CDR1 and CDR2 are MNHEY and SVGAGI. Between the trimmed V and J ends, which lost 7 bases and 6 bases, there was a span of 13 bases. CDR3 DNA sequence: TGTGCCAGCAAGAGGGACAATGCCGAGCAGTACTTC. Protein product: CASKRDNAEQYF.

This chain connects TRBV2 to TRBJ2-2; 7 bases match TRBD1. This CDR3 comprises 14 residues. Trimming took 8 bases from V and 2 from J; bases not matched to a gene: 5. Germline assignment: CDR1 SNHLY and CDR2 FYNNEI. The DNA for the CDR3 is TGTGCCAGCGCCGGGACAGTCAACACCGGGGAGCTGTTTTTT. Amino acids: CASAGTVNTGELFF.

The rearrangement uses TRBV5-4 and TRBJ2-1; D is perhaps TRBD2 (6 bases). The CDR3 has 15 residues. Per germline, CDR1 SGHNT and CDR2 YYREEE (reference sequence). The V and J ends lost 2 bases and 6 bases respectively, with 15 bases between them. The CDR3 reads CASSFPGSTFNEQFF. The CDR3 DNA reads as TGTGCCAGCAGCTTCCCCGGGAGTACTTTCAATGAGCAGTTCTTC.

This chain links TRBV27 with TRBJ2-6; no clear D. CDR3 length: 17 amino acids. V was cut by 6 bases and J by 2 bases, with 17 bases left in between. Germline CDR1 MNHEY, CDR2 SMNVEV (reference sequence). The CDR3 region has the DNA TGTGCCAGCAGCCCCTGGGCAGGAACGACTGGGGCCAACGTCCTGACTTTC. Translated: CASSPWAGTTGANVLTF.

The genes are TRBV4-1 and TRBJ2-3; the D is unclear. Germline V gene sequence: CDR1 MGHRA, CDR2 YSYEKL. This CDR3 is 15 amino acids long. V lost 1 base to trimming and J lost 2 bases, with 10 bases between them. DNA for the CDR3: TGCGCCAGCAGCCAAGGTGCAACTTCCACAGATACGCAGTATTTT. Translation: CASSQGATSTDTQYF.

The chain carries TRBV29-1 and TRBJ1-1, with D tentatively TRBD1 (5 bases). Deletions cut 1 base from V and 2 bases from J, with 8 bases between. From germline, CDR1 is SQVTM and CDR2 ANQGSEA. The CDR3 is 13 residues long. The CDR3 DNA sequence: TGCAGCGTTGAAGGACAGACTAACACTGAAGCTTTCTTT. Translating gives CSVEGQTNTEAFF. Complete variable domain (other parts from reference TRBV29-1 and TRBJ1-1): SAVISQKPSRDICQRGTSLTIQCQVDSQVTMMFWYRQQPGQSLTLIATANQGSEATYESGFVIDKFPISRPNLTFSTLTVSNMSPEDSSIYLCSVEGQTNTEAFFGQGTRLTVV.

The sample holds one count of this clone. The chain couples TRBV2 to TRBJ2-4; D gene unclear. The CDR3 runs to 14 residues. Trimming took off 6 bases at V and 5 bases at J, with 14 bases between the two ends. From germline, CDR1 is SNHLY and CDR2 FYNNEI. CDR3 loop: CASRALMGQNIQYF. The CDR3, as DNA: TGTGCCAGCAGGGCCCTAATGGGCCAAAACATTCAGTACTTC.

V gene TRBV4-2 combines with J gene TRBJ2-3; 8 nucleotides match TRBD2. CDR3 size: 15 residues. Germline CDR1 is LGHNA and CDR2 is YNFKEQ. J lost 2 bases, V lost 4 bases, and 5 bases had no gene match. The CDR3 DNA follows: TGTGCCAGCAGCCCGGGGGGGGGACTCACAGATACGCAGTATTTT. This encodes CASSPGGGLTDTQYF.

The chain has TRBV4-1 and TRBJ1-5, with TRBD1 matching over 10 bases. This CDR3 is built from 15 residues. After removal of 3 bases from V and 6 bases from J, the junction contained 5 bases not matched to a gene. The V gene's germline CDR1 is MGHRA and CDR2 YSYEKL. CDR3 DNA: TGCGCCAGCAGCCAGACAGGGGGCGCGAGTCAGCCCCAGCATTTT. It encodes CASSQTGGASQPQHF.

J is TRBJ1-3 and V is TRBV2; TRBD1 might be the D (5 bases). V was trimmed by 0 bases and J by 4 bases, leaving 7 bases between them. Germline CDR1 and CDR2: SNHLY and FYNNEI. The CDR3 runs to 14 residues. CDR3 DNA sequence: TGTGCCAGCAGTGAAGCAGGGGCCGGAAACACCATATATTTT. This codes for CASSEAGAGNTIYF.